This T cell receptor beta chain derives from a study of blood T cell repertoires in COVID-19. About the study: PBMCs, B-cell-depleted T cells, or T cells were the source of the cDNA or gDNA that made up the material.

CDR1 and CDR2 (germline): SGHNT, YENEEA. J lost 2 bases, V lost 4 bases, and 3 bases had no gene match. The CDR3 contains 14 residues. Patients in Seattle were enrolled during active infection, then followed longitudinally. Per the original methods: By means of reference gene primer amplification, nucleated cell counts were estimated. The repertoire was sequenced with immunoSEQ multiplex PCR; TCRdb's copy has only in-frame clones and lacks some. V, J and clone size are taken as reported in that table, and D and trimming were inferred from the DNA itself. The repertoire has some 210,000 clones, more than 85% of them found once; the top ten carry over 0.75%.

The V call is TRBV11-3, the J call TRBJ2-7; TRBD2 matches at 9 bases. The sequence derives from a man in his sixties with COVID-19, enrolled during active disease. Sequencing was done on a sample of peripheral blood. The CDR3 region has the DNA TGTGCCAGCAGCTCCGGGACTAGCCCCTACGAGCAGTACTTC. Translated: CASSSGTSPYEQYF. Combining the CDR3 with reference TRBV11-3 and TRBJ2-7 gives the whole variable domain EAGVVQSPRYKIIEKKQPVAFWCNPISGHNTLYWYLQNLGQGPELLIRYENEEAVDDSQLPKDRFSAERLKGVDSTLKIQPAELGDSAVYLCASSSGTSPYEQYFGPGTRLTVT.